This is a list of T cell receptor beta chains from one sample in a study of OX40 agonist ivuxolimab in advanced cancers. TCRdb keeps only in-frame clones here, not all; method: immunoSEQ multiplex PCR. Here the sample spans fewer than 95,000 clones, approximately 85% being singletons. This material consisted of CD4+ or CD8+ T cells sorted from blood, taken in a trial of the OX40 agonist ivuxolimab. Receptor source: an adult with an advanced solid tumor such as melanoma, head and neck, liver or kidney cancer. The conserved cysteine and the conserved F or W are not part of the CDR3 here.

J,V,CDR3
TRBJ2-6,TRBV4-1,ASSQAPRQGASGANVLT
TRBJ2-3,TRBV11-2,ASSLAVWGNTDTQY
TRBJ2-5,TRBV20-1,SARGKETQY
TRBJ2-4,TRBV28,ASSLGAGTSLAKNIQY
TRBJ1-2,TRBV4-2,ASSQDSGQGTGGYT
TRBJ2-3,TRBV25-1,ASTRGSTDTQY
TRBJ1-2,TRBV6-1,ASTQQGGPYGYT
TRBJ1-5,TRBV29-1,SVGDGPYSNQPQH
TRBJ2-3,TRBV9,ASSVRQAEDTQY
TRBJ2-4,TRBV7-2,ASSLVSGTVTKNIQY
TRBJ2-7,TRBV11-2,ASSLEAHPLGEQY
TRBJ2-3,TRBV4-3,ASSPGLVGLITDTQY
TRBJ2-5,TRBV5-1,ASSLAGGQETQY
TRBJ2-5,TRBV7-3,ASSLSVSESGTQY
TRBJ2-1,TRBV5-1,ASSLATNYNEQF